This T cell receptor beta chain is drawn from a study of cytomegalovirus exposure and HLA in healthy donors. The wider study: Researchers found that about 84% of about 400 genotyped donors fell within the Caucasian-associated ancestry cluster.

This clone was found once. PCR involved 60 Vbeta and 13 Jbeta primers. Libraries were prepared by immunoSEQ multiplex PCR; TCRdb keeps only in-frame clonotypes and omits some of them. This sample has approximately 160,000 clones, with about 80% found just once. The ends lost 7 bases at V and 4 bases at J; junction bases unmatched: 4. Germline CDR1 SNHLY, CDR2 FYNNEI. This CDR3 has 13 amino acids. The sequenced sample was PBMCs. The J gene is TRBJ2-1, the V gene TRBV2; TRBD2 matches 7 bases. The sequence was collected from a woman aged 50 to 65 in good health and CMV-seropositive. This chain's CDR3 is CASKRTRYNEQFF. The DNA of the CDR3 is TGTGCCAGCAAACGGACTAGGTACAATGAGCAGTTCTTC.